A selection of T cell receptor beta chains follows, all from one sample in a study of T cells in narcolepsy. The table came from immunoSEQ multiplex PCR; TCRdb's copy has only in-frame clones and leaves some out. In the table there are tens of thousands of clones, 75% to 85% of which are singletons. The sequenced sample was memory (CD45RA-) CD4+ T cells from blood. The receptors come from a human donor in good health. Both conserved end residues are trimmed from each CDR3. The order of the fields is clone size, J gene, V gene, CDR3 protein. Some rows mark clone size as missing; the rest say once, few, many or name a class of expanded clone.

>NA|TRBJ2-3|TRBV7-7
ASSLQTSGTDTQY
>NA|TRBJ2-3|TRBV30
AWSSGASTDTQY
>NA|TRBJ2-1|TRBV29-1
SVGVTGVVNEQF
>NA|TRBJ2-5|TRBV9
ASSPPGGPETQY
>once|TRBJ1-2|TRBV5-6
ASSGIGYGYT
>NA|TRBJ2-4|TRBV13
ASSLRSGATKNIQY
>NA|TRBJ1-5|TRBV15
ATSRDYVDQPQH
>NA|TRBJ2-1|TRBV19
ASSLEPPGRNNEQF
>NA|TRBJ2-3|TRBV28
ASSFLGLAGPTDTQY
>once|TRBJ1-3|TRBV5-1
ASTTDGSSGNTIY
>NA|TRBJ2-5|TRBV11-3
ASSLAGGETQY
>NA|TRBJ2-5|TRBV2
ASRSLIETQY
>NA|TRBJ2-3|TRBV5-4
ASSPTSVTDTQY
>NA|TRBJ1-2|TRBV7-2
ASSLPAFYGYT
>NA|TRBJ1-1|TRBV7-6
ASSSGRGGTEAF
>NA|TRBJ2-5|TRBV5-1
ASSLGDRGRIQY
>NA|TRBJ2-1|TRBV11-2
ASTMTSGRAYSSYNEQF
>NA|TRBJ1-4|TRBV4-1
ASSLITTNEKLF
>NA|TRBJ2-3|TRBV7-6
ASSSPPGVRADTQY
>NA|TRBJ2-7|TRBV4-2
ASSRLDDEQY
>NA|TRBJ1-1|TRBV10-3
AIGGDRYTEAF
>NA|TRBJ2-3|TRBV28
ASSLLAGTDTQY
>NA|TRBJ1-2|TRBV28
ASSPQGSAGGLGYT
>NA|TRBJ2-6|TRBV28
ASSPGTGVGANVLT